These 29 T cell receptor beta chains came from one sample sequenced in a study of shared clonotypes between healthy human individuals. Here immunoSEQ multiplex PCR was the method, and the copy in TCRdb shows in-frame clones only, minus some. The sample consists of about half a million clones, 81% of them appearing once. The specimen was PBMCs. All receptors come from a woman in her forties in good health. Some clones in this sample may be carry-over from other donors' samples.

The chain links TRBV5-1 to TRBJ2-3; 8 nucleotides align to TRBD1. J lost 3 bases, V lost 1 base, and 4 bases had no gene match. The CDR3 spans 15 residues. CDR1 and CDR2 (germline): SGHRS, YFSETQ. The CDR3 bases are TGCGCCAGCAGCTTGTCAGGGGGCGGGACAGATACGCAGTATTTT. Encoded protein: CASSLSGGGTDTQYF.

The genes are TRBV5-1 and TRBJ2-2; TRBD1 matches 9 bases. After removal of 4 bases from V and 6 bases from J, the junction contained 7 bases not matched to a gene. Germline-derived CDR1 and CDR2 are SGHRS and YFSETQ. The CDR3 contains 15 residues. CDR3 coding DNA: TGCGCCAGCAGCCGGGACAGGGCTTATTCCGGGGAGCTGTTTTTT. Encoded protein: CASSRDRAYSGELFF.

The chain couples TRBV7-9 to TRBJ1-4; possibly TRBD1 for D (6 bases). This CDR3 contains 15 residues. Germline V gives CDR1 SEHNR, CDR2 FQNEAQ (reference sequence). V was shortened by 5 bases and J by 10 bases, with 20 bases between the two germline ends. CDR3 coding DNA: TGTGCCAGCAGCGAAATTTCAGGGGCCCAAGGAAAACTGTTTTTT. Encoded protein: CASSEISGAQGKLFF.

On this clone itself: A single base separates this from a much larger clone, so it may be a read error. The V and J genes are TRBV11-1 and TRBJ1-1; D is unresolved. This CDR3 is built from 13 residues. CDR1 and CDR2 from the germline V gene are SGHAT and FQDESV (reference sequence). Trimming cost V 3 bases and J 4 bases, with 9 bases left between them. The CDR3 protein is CASSLSGSTEAFF. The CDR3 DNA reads TGTGCCAGCAGCTTGTCGGGGAGCACTGAAGCTTTCTTT.

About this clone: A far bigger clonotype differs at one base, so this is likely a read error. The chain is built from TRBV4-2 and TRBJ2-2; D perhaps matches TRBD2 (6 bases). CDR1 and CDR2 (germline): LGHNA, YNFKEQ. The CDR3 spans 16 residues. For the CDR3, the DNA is TGTGCCAGCAGCCAAGATGGAGGAGGGAACACCGGGGGGCTGTTTTTT. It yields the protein CASSQDGGGNTGGLFF.

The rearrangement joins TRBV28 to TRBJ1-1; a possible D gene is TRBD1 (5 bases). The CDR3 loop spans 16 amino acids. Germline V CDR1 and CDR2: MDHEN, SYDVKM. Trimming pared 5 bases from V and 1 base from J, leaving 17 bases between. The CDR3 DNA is TGTGCCAGCAGTCCTCGACGGGGACGAAGGAACACTGAAGCTTTCTTT. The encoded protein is CASSPRRGRRNTEAFF.

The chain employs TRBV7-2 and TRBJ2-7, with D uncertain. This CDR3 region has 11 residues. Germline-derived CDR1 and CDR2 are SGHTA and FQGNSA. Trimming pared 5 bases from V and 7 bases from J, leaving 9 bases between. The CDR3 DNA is TGTGCCAGCAGCCCCCTTACGGAGCAGTACTTC. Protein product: CASSPLTEQYF.

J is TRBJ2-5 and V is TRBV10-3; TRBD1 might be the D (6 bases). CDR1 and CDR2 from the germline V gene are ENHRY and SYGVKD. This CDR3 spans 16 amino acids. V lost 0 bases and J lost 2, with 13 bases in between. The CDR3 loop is CAISESSRGGQETQYF. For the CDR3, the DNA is TGTGCCATCAGTGAGTCAAGCAGGGGCGGGCAAGAGACCCAGTACTTC.

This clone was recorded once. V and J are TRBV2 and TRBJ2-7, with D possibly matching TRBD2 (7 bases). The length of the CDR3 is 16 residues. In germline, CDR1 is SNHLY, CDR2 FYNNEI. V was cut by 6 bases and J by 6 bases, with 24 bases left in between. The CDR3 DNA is TGTGCCAGCAGCCTCTGGGGGGGCCCCTCCGGATTCGAGCAGTACTTC. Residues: CASSLWGGPSGFEQYF.

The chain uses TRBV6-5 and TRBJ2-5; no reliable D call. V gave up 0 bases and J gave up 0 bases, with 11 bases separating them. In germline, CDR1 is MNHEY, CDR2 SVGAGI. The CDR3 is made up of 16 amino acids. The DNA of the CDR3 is TGTGCCAGCAGTTACTCGGCGGCTTTGTACCAAGAGACCCAGTACTTC. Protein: CASSYSAALYQETQYF.

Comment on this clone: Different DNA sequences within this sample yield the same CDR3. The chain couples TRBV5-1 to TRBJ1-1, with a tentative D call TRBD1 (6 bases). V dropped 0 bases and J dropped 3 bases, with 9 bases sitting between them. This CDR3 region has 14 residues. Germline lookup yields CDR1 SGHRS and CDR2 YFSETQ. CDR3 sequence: CASSLGGPDTEAFF. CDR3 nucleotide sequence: TGCGCCAGCAGCTTGGGGGGGCCGGACACTGAAGCTTTCTTT.

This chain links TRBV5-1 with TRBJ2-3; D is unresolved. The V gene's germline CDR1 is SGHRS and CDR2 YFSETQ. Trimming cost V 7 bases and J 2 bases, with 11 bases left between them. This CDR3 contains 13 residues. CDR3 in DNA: TGCGCCAGCTCTCCTGAACTCACAGATACGCAGTATTTT. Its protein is CASSPELTDTQYF. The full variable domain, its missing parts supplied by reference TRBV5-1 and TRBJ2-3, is KAGVTQTPRYLIKTRGQQVTLSCSPISGHRSVSWYQQTPGQGLQFLFEYFSETQRNKGNFPGRFSGRQFSNSRSEMNVSTLELGDSALYLCASSPELTDTQYFGPGTRLTVL.

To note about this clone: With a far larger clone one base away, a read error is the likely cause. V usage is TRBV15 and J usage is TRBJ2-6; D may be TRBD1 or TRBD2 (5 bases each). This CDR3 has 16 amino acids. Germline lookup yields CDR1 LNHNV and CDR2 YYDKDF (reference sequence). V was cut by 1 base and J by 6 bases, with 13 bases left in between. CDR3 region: CATSRGGARVANVLTF. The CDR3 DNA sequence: TGTGCCACCAGCAGAGGAGGGGCGCGTGTGGCCAACGTCCTGACTTTC.

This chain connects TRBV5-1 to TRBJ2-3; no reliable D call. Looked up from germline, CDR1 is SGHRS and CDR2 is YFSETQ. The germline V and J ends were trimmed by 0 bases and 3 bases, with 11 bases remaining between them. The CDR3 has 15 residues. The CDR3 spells CASSLGASQTDTQYF. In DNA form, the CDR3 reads TGCGCCAGCAGCTTGGGGGCGTCTCAAACAGATACGCAGTATTTT.

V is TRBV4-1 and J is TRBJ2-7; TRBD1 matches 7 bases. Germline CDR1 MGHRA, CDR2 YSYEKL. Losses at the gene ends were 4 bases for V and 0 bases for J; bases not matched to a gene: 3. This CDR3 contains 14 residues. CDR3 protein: CASSRDRDSYEQYF. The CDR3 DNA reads TGCGCCAGCAGCCGCGACAGGGACTCCTACGAGCAGTACTTC.

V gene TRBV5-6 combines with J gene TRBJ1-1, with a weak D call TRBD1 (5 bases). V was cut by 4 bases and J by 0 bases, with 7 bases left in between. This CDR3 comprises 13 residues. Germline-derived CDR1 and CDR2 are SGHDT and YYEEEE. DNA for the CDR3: TGTGCCAGCAGCACGGGACTGAACACTGAAGCTTTCTTT. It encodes CASSTGLNTEAFF.

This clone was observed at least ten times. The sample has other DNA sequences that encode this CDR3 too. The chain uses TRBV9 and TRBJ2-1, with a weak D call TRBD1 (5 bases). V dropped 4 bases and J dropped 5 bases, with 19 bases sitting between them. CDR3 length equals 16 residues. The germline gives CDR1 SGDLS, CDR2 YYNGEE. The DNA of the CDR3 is TGTGCCAGCAGCCCAGGAATCAGGGCTGGGGACAATGAGCAGTTCTTC. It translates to CASSPGIRAGDNEQFF. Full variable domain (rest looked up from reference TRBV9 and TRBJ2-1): DSGVTQTPKHLITATGQRVTLRCSPRSGDLSVYWYQQSLDQGLQFLIQYYNGEERAKGNILERFSAQQFPDLHSELNLSSLELGDSALYFCASSPGIRAGDNEQFFGPGTRLTVL.

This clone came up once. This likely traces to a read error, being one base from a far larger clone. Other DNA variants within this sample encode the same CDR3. CDR3: CASSLTANYGYTF. The CDR3 bases are TGCGCCAGTAGCTTGACCGCTAACTATGGCTACACCTTC. This chain joins TRBV5-1 and TRBJ1-2; no reliable D call. The CDR3 is made up of 13 amino acids. Per germline, CDR1 SGHRS and CDR2 YFSETQ.

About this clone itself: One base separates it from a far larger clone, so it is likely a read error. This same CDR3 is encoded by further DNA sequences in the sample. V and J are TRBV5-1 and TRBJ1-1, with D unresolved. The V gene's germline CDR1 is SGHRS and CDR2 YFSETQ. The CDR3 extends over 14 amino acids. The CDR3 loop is CASSERIPNTEAFF. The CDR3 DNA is TGCGCCAGCAGCGAAAGGATCCCGAACACTGAGGCTTTCTTT.

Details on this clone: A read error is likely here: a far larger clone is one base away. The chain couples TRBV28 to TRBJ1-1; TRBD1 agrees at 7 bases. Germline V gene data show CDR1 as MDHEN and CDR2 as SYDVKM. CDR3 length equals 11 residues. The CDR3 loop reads CATRDSMWASF. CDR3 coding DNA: TGTGCCACCAGGGACAGTATGTGGGCTTCCTTT.

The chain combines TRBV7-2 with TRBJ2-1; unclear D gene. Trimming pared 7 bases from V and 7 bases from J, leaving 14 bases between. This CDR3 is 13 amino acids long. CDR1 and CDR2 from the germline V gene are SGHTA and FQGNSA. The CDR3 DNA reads TGTGCCAGCACCCCATATCTTGTAAATGAGCAGTTCTTC. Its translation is CASTPYLVNEQFF.

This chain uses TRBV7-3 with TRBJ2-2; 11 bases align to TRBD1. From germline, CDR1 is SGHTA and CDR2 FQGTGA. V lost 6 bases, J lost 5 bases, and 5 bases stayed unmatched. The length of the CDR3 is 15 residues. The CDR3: CASRPDRGLTGELFF. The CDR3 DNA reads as TGTGCCAGCAGACCGGACAGGGGGCTAACCGGGGAGCTGTTTTTT. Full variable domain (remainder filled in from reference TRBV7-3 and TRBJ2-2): GAGVSQTPSNKVTEKGKYVELRCDPISGHTALYWYRQSLGQGPEFLIYFQGTGAADDSGLPNDRFFAVRPEGSVSTLKIQRTERGDSAVYLCASRPDRGLTGELFFGEGSRLTVL.

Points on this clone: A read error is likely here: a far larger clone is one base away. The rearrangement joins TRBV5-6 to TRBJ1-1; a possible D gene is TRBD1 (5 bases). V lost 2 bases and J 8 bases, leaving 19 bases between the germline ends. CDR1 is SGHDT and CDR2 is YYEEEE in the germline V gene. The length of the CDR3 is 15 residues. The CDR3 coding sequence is TGTGCCAGCAGCTTTGGACAACGACAGAGGCGGGAAGCTTTCTTT. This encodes CASSFGQRQRREAFF.

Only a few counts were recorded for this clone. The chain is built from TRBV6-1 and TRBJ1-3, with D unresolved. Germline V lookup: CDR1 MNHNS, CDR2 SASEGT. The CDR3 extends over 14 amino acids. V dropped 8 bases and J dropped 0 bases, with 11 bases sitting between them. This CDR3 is CASSSSYSGNTIYF. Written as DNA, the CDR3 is TGTGCCAGCTCGAGCAGTTACTCTGGAAACACCATATATTTT.

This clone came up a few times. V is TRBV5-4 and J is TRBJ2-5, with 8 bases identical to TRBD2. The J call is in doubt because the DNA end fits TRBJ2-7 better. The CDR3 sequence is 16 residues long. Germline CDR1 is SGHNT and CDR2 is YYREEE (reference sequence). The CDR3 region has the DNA TGTGCCAGCAGCCCCCTCCCGGGTGCGGGAGGCGACGAGCAGTACTTC. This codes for CASSPLPGAGGDEQYF.

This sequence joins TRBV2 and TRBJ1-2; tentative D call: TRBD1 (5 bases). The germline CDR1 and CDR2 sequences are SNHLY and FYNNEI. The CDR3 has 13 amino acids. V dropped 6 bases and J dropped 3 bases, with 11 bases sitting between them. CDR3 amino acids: CASRRGVDYGYTF. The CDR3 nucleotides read TGTGCCAGCAGGAGAGGGGTCGACTATGGCTACACCTTC.

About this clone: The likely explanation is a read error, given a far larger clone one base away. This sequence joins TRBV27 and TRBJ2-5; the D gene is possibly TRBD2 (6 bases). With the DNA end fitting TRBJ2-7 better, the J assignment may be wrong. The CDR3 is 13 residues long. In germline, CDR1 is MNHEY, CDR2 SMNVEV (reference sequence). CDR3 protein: CASGAGKTYEQYF. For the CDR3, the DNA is TGTGCCAGCGGGGCGGGGAAAACCTACGAGCAGTACTTC.

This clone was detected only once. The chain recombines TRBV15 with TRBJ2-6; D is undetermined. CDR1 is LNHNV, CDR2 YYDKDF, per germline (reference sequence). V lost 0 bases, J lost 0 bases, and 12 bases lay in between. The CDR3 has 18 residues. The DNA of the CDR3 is TGTGCCACCAGCAGAGAGGACGGTCCAAACTCTGGGGCCAACGTCCTGACTTTC. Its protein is CATSREDGPNSGANVLTF.

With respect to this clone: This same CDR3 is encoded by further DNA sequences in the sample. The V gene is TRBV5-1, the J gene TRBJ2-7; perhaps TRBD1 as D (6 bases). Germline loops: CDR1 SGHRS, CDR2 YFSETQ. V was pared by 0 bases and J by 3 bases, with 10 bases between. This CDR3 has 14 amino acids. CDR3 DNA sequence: TGCGCCAGCAGCTTGGCCGGGACAATCTACGAGCAGTACTTC. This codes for CASSLAGTIYEQYF.